Sequencing of this TCR beta chain was carried out in a study of blood T cell repertoires in COVID-19. V lost 4 bases to trimming and J lost 0 bases; unmatched junction nucleotides: 4. Germline assignment: CDR1 SEHNR and CDR2 FQNEAQ (reference sequence). The CDR3 covers 16 residues. As originally analysed: Reference gene primer amplification yielded estimated nucleated cell counts. Sequencing was performed with immunoSEQ multiplex PCR; in TCRdb, only in-frame clones are kept and a portion is missing. V and J calls and clone size are as listed in that table; D and trimming were resolved from the DNA. The sample includes hundreds of thousands of clones, 75% to 90% of them seen just once. The study assigned cohorts using participant-reported clinical history. Recovered participants had two consecutive negative NP/OP PCR tests, healthcare professional clearance, or symptom resolution.

Input material: PBMCs or T cells enriched from blood (not recorded which). V usage is TRBV7-9 and J usage is TRBJ2-3, with 10 bases aligning to TRBD1. The TCR comes from a man in his late teens or twenties who had recovered from COVID-19. Here the CDR3 DNA reads TGTGCCAGCAGCTCCGACAGGGGGCCTAGCACAGATACGCAGTATTTT. Translation gives CASSSDRGPSTDTQYF.